These 32 T cell receptor beta chains share one sample of origin, sequenced in a study of post-analysis software for immune sequencing data. No antigen is known for these receptors. Study outcomes and limitations: In patients, 4 to 6 TRBV segments were more frequent than in controls, with TRBV5-6, TRBV5-1 and TRBV20-1 among them.

Carried by the TCR beta cDNA libraries were unique molecular identifiers. TCRdb independently ran MiXCR on the PCR reads; one entry per CDR3 protein. The sample records fewer than 700,000 distinct CDR3 sequences, around 44% being singletons. Specimen: blood. These receptors were taken from a girl between 5 and 17 years old with multiple sclerosis.

This clonotype has a handful of counts. This sequence joins TRBV7-9 and TRBJ1-2; TRBD1 agrees at 9 bases. The CDR3 is made up of 15 amino acids. From germline, CDR1 is SEHNR and CDR2 FQNEAQ (reference sequence). V was clipped by 5 bases and J by 0 bases; unmatched bases: 4. The CDR3 DNA reads TGTGCCAGCAGCGGACACAGGGGGCCTAACTATGGCTACACCTTC. Its translation: CASSGHRGPNYGYTF. Complete variable domain (other parts from reference TRBV7-9 and TRBJ1-2): DTGVSQNPRHKITKRGQNVTFRCDPISEHNRLYWYRQTLGQGPEFLTYFQNEAQLEKSRLLSDRFSAERPKGSFSTLEIQRTEQGDSAMYLCASSGHRGPNYGYTFGSGTRLTVV.

This clonotype has a handful of counts. The chain is built from TRBV7-2 and TRBJ2-1; TRBD2 agrees at 7 bases. The CDR3 sequence is 15 residues long. Germline V lookup: CDR1 SGHTA, CDR2 FQGNSA. V lost 5 bases, J lost 5 bases, and 9 bases stayed unmatched. The DNA for the CDR3 is TGTGCCAGCAGCACAAGGACTAGAGGCCACAATGAGCAGTTCTTC. It is translated as CASSTRTRGHNEQFF.

The chain is built from TRBV7-8 and TRBJ2-3; TRBD1 aligns across 9 bases. The CDR3 consists of 16 residues. After removal of 5 bases from V and 6 bases from J, the junction contained 12 bases not matched to a gene. The germline V gene encodes CDR1 SGHVS and CDR2 FQNEAQ. CDR3 region: CASSDRDRDPRDTQYF. The DNA of the CDR3 is TGTGCCAGCAGCGACCGGGACAGGGATCCTCGGGATACGCAGTATTTT. The full variable domain, with the rest looked up from reference TRBV7-8 and TRBJ2-3, is GAGVSQSPRYKVAKRGQDVALRCDPISGHVSLFWYQQALGQGPEFLTYFQNEAQLDKSGLPSDRFFAERPEGSVSTLKIQRTQQEDSAVYLCASSDRDRDPRDTQYFGPGTRLTVL.

Only a few counts were recorded for this clonotype. V usage is TRBV6-5 and J usage is TRBJ1-2, with 11 nucleotides matching TRBD1. V shed 6 bases and J 7 bases; nucleotides not matched to a gene: 7. This CDR3 region has 14 residues. Germline assignment: CDR1 MNHEY and CDR2 SVGAGI. The CDR3 protein is CASSPGQGASGYTF. In nucleotides, the CDR3 is TGTGCCAGCAGCCCTGGACAGGGGGCTAGTGGCTACACCTTC.

This clonotype was observed a few times. This chain joins TRBV29-1 and TRBJ2-5; D may be TRBD1 or TRBD2 (5 bases each). The J call may be faulty, since TRBJ2-7 better matches the DNA end. The CDR3 totals 10 residues. Germline assignment: CDR1 SQVTM and CDR2 ANQGSEA. DNA for the CDR3: TGCAGCTCGGGGACCCACGAGCAGTACTTC. The encoded protein is CSSGTHEQYF.

This clonotype was detected only a few times. The rearrangement joins TRBV12-3 or TRBV12-4 to TRBJ1-5; no clear D. This CDR3 is built from 16 residues. V lost 6 bases and J 1 base, leaving 16 bases between the germline ends. The CDR3 loop reads CASSPRATTSNQPQHF. CDR3 coding DNA: TGTGCCAGCAGCCCCCGCGCGACAACGAGCAATCAGCCCCAGCATTTT.

V and J are TRBV12-3 or TRBV12-4 and TRBJ1-2; D gene unclear. The V gene lost 3 bases and the J gene lost 3 bases, with 14 bases spanning the gap. There are 15 residues in the CDR3. As DNA, the CDR3 is TGTGCCAGCAGTTTGCTTAGACAACCATACTATGGCTACACCTTC. As protein: CASSLLRQPYYGYTF.

The V call is TRBV29-1, the J call TRBJ2-7; 10 bases align to TRBD1. The CDR3 has 13 residues. Looked up from germline, CDR1 is SQVTM and CDR2 is ANQGSEA. Unmatched junction bases numbered 6, after V lost 7 bases and J lost 3 bases. The CDR3: CSATGTGDYEQYF. Written as DNA, the CDR3 is TGCAGCGCCACCGGGACAGGGGACTACGAGCAGTACTTC.

Points on this clonotype: As the CDR3 is not closed by the conserved phenylalanine or tryptophan, this likely results from a read error. This chain joins TRBV7-2 and TRBJ2-4; no firm D call. Trimming left V 0 bases short and J 3 bases short, with 12 bases between. Germline assignment: CDR1 SGHTA and CDR2 FQGNSA. CDR3 length: 16 residues. The chain's CDR3 is CASSLAARAGKNIQYY. CDR3 coding DNA: TGTGCCAGCAGCTTAGCCGCAAGGGCTGGCAAAAACATTCAGTACTAC.

This clonotype turned up a few times. This chain uses TRBV7-8 with TRBJ2-7; no reliable D call. This CDR3 is 15 amino acids long. Per the germline V gene, CDR1 is SGHVS and CDR2 is FQNEAQ. Trimming removed 5 bases at V and 0 bases at J, with 14 bases between. The CDR3 loop is CASSLDRAYSYEQYF. The DNA of the CDR3 is TGTGCCAGCAGCCTCGATCGGGCTTACTCCTACGAGCAGTACTTC. Drawing the rest from reference TRBV7-8 and TRBJ2-7, the complete variable domain is GAGVSQSPRYKVAKRGQDVALRCDPISGHVSLFWYQQALGQGPEFLTYFQNEAQLDKSGLPSDRFFAERPEGSVSTLKIQRTQQEDSAVYLCASSLDRAYSYEQYFGPGTRLTVT.

This clonotype appeared a few times. The gene calls are TRBV20-1 and TRBJ1-2; 9 bases agree with TRBD1. Germline V lookup: CDR1 DFQATT, CDR2 SNEGSKA (reference sequence). The CDR3 sequence is 13 residues long. V lost 1 base, J lost 6 bases, and 3 bases stayed unmatched. The CDR3 bases are TGCAGTGCTAGAGGGGACAGGGTCGATGGCTACACCTTC. Residues: CSARGDRVDGYTF.

This clonotype was found a few times. The rearrangement joins TRBV7-9 to TRBJ2-3, with a tentative D call TRBD1 (6 bases). Per the germline V gene, CDR1 is SEHNR and CDR2 is FQNEAQ (reference sequence). Trimming left V 5 bases short and J 0 bases short, with 12 bases between. This CDR3 has 15 residues. The CDR3 DNA reads as TGTGCCAGCAGCACGAACAGGGAGAGCACAGATACGCAGTATTTT. Residues: CASSTNRESTDTQYF.

This sequence joins TRBV5-1 and TRBJ2-3; the D is unclear. Germline lookup yields CDR1 SGHRS and CDR2 YFSETQ. Between the trimmed V and J ends, which lost 0 bases and 6 bases, there was a span of 8 bases. CDR3 length equals 13 residues. This CDR3 is CASSLAGSDTQYF. CDR3 in DNA: TGCGCCAGCAGCTTGGCAGGCTCCGATACGCAGTATTTT.

This clonotype came up a few times. CDR3: CASSGLFRQETQYF. The DNA for the CDR3 is TGTGCCAGCAGTGGGCTATTTCGCCAAGAGACCCAGTACTTC. The chain combines TRBV6-5 with TRBJ2-5; D gene ambiguous. Per germline, CDR1 MNHEY and CDR2 SVGAGI. The CDR3 is 14 residues long. The V gene lost 5 bases and the J gene lost 1 base, with 11 bases spanning the gap.

This clonotype turned up a few times. The chain carries TRBV12-5 and TRBJ1-6, with D unresolved. This CDR3 spans 14 amino acids. V was pared by 0 bases and J by 10 bases, with 10 bases between. Germline lookup yields CDR1 LGHNT and CDR2 FRNRAP. The CDR3 region has the DNA TGTGCTAGTGGTTTGGTAGAGATAGGATCACCCCTCCACTTT. Residues: CASGLVEIGSPLHF.

The V and J genes are TRBV6-6 and TRBJ2-5; 7 nucleotides match TRBD1. TRBJ2-7 explains the end of the DNA better; the J call may be wrong. This CDR3 is built from 13 residues. Germline V CDR1 and CDR2: MNHNY, SVGAGI (reference sequence). The CDR3 sequence: CASSYDRDYEQYF. CDR3 sequence (DNA): TGTGCCAGCAGTTACGACAGGGACTACGAGCAGTACTTC.

The V call is TRBV5-1, the J call TRBJ2-5, with 8 bases matching TRBD1. The CDR3 runs to 15 residues. V shed 2 bases and J 4 bases; nucleotides not matched to a gene: 7. Germline V gene lookup returns CDR1 SGHRS and CDR2 YFSETQ. Here the CDR3 reads CASSFRHTGGETQYF. CDR3 in DNA: TGCGCCAGCAGCTTCCGCCACACAGGGGGAGAGACCCAGTACTTC.

Only a few counts were recorded for this clonotype. The V call is TRBV4-1, the J call TRBJ2-6, with 7 bases that match TRBD1. The CDR3 has 17 residues. Germline lookup yields CDR1 MGHRA and CDR2 YSYEKL. J gave up 1 base and V 4 bases, and 7 bases lay outside the gene matches. CDR3: CASSPGTAMSGANVLTF. The CDR3 coding sequence is TGCGCCAGCAGCCCCGGGACAGCCATGTCTGGGGCCAACGTCCTGACTTTC.

The V gene is TRBV7-2, the J gene TRBJ1-2, with D tentatively TRBD1 (5 bases). Looked up from germline, CDR1 is SGHTA and CDR2 is FQGNSA. The CDR3 covers 17 residues. Between the trimmed V and J ends, which lost 0 bases and 0 bases, there was a span of 14 bases. The chain's CDR3 is CASSLAMTVIANYGYTF. CDR3 bases: TGTGCCAGCAGCTTAGCGATGACAGTTATAGCTAACTATGGCTACACCTTC. The entire variable domain, with the rest obtained from reference TRBV7-2 and TRBJ1-2, is as follows: GAGVSQSPSNKVTEKGKDVELRCDPISGHTALYWYRQSLGQGLEFLIYFQGNSAPDKSGLPSDRFSAERTGGSVSTLTIQRTQQEDSAVYLCASSLAMTVIANYGYTFGSGTRLTVV.

The chain carries TRBV27 and TRBJ1-5; no clear D gene. Germline lookup yields CDR1 MNHEY and CDR2 SMNVEV (reference sequence). V was shortened by 6 bases and J by 0 bases, with 12 bases between the two germline ends. The CDR3 covers 15 residues. The CDR3 protein is CASSLLGDSNQPQHF. CDR3 sequence (DNA): TGTGCCAGCAGCCTCCTCGGAGATAGCAATCAGCCCCAGCATTTT.

This clonotype turned up a few times. CDR3: CASSPGGGRNIQYF. The CDR3 nucleotides read TGTGCCAGCAGCCCCGGGGGGGGACGAAACATTCAGTACTTC. The chain joins TRBV6-5 to TRBJ2-4; TRBD2 matches at 8 bases. From germline, CDR1 is MNHEY and CDR2 SVGAGI. V lost 6 bases, J lost 6 bases, and 7 bases stayed unmatched. The CDR3 has 14 residues.

The J gene is TRBJ2-1, the V gene TRBV12-3 or TRBV12-4; either TRBD1 or TRBD2 may fit D (5 bases each). Deletions cut 8 bases from V and 4 bases from J, with 15 bases between. The CDR3 extends over 14 amino acids. The CDR3 DNA is TGTGCCAGCCGGGGACCTAAGGCTTACAATGAGCAGTTCTTC. Protein: CASRGPKAYNEQFF.

This clonotype was seen many times. V gene TRBV7-6 combines with J gene TRBJ2-1; D not resolved. V was clipped by 0 bases and J by 6 bases, with 9 bases between them. This CDR3 has 14 amino acids. Looked up from germline, CDR1 is SGHVS and CDR2 is FNYEAQ. DNA for the CDR3: TGTGCCAGCAGCTTAGCCCCCGCCTCCAATGAGCAGTTCTTC. Translating gives CASSLAPASNEQFF.

This clonotype was seen more than once but under ten times. The rearrangement joins TRBV11-2 to TRBJ2-2, with TRBD2 identical over 13 bases. V lost 1 base and J lost 1; bases outside the gene matches: 9. Germline loops: CDR1 SGHAT, CDR2 FQNNGV. The CDR3 is 20 residues long. The CDR3, as DNA: TGTGCCAGCAGCTTAGTCCTCGGACTAGCGGGGGCACAGAACACCGGGGAGCTGTTTTTT. Protein product: CASSLVLGLAGAQNTGELFF.

This clonotype was observed a handful of times. V usage is TRBV20-1 and J usage is TRBJ2-4; 9 nucleotides line up with TRBD2. Germline V gene sequence: CDR1 DFQATT, CDR2 SNEGSKA (reference sequence). With 0 bases clipped from V and 6 bases from J, the junction kept 9 bases outside the gene matches. CDR3 length: 16 amino acids. The CDR3 nucleotides read TGCAGTGCTAGAGATTCGAGGACTAGCGATGGAAACATTCAGTACTTC. It specifies CSARDSRTSDGNIQYF.

The V and J genes are TRBV21-1 and TRBJ2-7. TRBV21-1 is described as a pseudogene. CDR3 length: 10 residues. CDR3 loop: CASTPYEQYF. DNA of the CDR3: TGTGCCAGTACCCCCTACGAGCAGTACTTC.

Here the CDR3 reads CASSEQRVNSYNEQFF. In DNA form, the CDR3 reads TGCGCCAGCAGTGAACAGCGGGTGAACTCCTACAATGAGCAGTTCTTC. J is TRBJ2-1 and V is TRBV10-1; weak D call: TRBD2 (6 bases). The V end lost 3 bases, the J end lost 0 bases, and 12 bases lay between the germline ends. Germline values: CDR1 WNHNN, CDR2 SYGVQD (reference sequence). This CDR3 has 16 residues.

This clonotype was observed a few times. The chain employs TRBV29-1 and TRBJ2-2; weak D call: TRBD1 (6 bases). Germline V gene sequence: CDR1 SQVTM, CDR2 ANQGSEA. The CDR3 is 16 amino acids. V lost 0 bases, J lost 3 bases, and 14 bases lay in between. The CDR3 region is CSVEEKQGLDTGELFF. CDR3 DNA: TGCAGCGTTGAAGAAAAGCAGGGGCTGGACACCGGGGAGCTGTTTTTT.

V is TRBV29-1 and J is TRBJ2-1; no clear D gene. Trimming removed 4 bases from V and 4 bases from J, with 14 bases in between. Germline V gene lookup returns CDR1 SQVTM and CDR2 ANQGSEA. CDR3 length: 14 amino acids. The CDR3 is CSVVVTQRYNEQFF. The CDR3 DNA sequence: TGCAGCGTTGTGGTGACTCAGCGTTACAATGAGCAGTTCTTC.

This clonotype is a singleton in its sample. The gene calls are TRBV29-1 and TRBJ1-5, with unresolved D. Germline V gene data show CDR1 as SQVTM and CDR2 as ANQGSEA. The CDR3 has 13 amino acids. V was trimmed by 7 bases and J by 0 bases, leaving 10 bases between them. CDR3 nucleotides: TGCAGCGCTTTGCTGAATAGCAATCAGCCCCAGCATTTT. Its translation is CSALLNSNQPQHF.

This chain connects TRBV4-2 to TRBJ2-7; D is unresolved. The CDR3 length is 15 residues. CDR1 is LGHNA and CDR2 is YNFKEQ in the germline V gene. With 0 bases removed from V and 2 bases from J, the gap between germline ends came to 11 bases. The CDR3 sequence is CASSQEGTQPYEQYF. For the CDR3, the DNA is TGTGCCAGCAGCCAAGAAGGTACACAGCCCTACGAGCAGTACTTC.

The J gene is TRBJ1-1, the V gene TRBV20-1, with D possibly matching TRBD1 (5 bases). Trimming took 5 bases from V and 0 from J, leaving 16 bases between them. The CDR3 runs to 15 residues. Germline CDR1 DFQATT, CDR2 SNEGSKA (reference sequence). The CDR3 nucleotides are TGCAGTGCTGAGCGGGACCGAGCCTTGAACACTGAAGCTTTCTTT. Protein sequence: CSAERDRALNTEAFF.